Listed below are T cell receptor beta chains from one sample, sequenced in a study of regulatory T cells in long-lasting Graves disease. A single record per CDR3 protein comes from TCRdb applying MiXCR to the multiplex PCR reads. The table lists roughly 430,000 distinct CDR3 sequences, 21% of them singletons. The specimen was peripheral blood mononuclear cells (PBMCs), collected when the disease was refractory, from a patient treated with antithyroid drugs. The receptors shown here come from a female donor with Graves disease. Each CDR3 is given with its conserved first and last residue. The D gene is left open where the match is weak. Only some rows state a clone size, as once, few, many or a class for expanded clones.

TRBV5-1	.	TRBJ2-5	few	TGCGCCAGCAGCCATGTGGGCGGCAAAGAAGAGACCCAGTACTTC	CASSHVGGKEETQYF
TRBV20-1	TRBD2	TRBJ2-5	few	TGCAGTGCTAGAGATTGGGCTAGCGGGAGAGACACCCAGTACTTC	CSARDWASGRDTQYF
TRBV3-1	TRBD1	TRBJ1-1	few	TGTGCCAGCATATCGGACAGGCGGGTGAACACTGAAGCTTTCTTT	CASISDRRVNTEAFF
TRBV29-1	.	TRBJ1-4	few	TGCAGCGTGCAACATGTGGCGTCTAATGAAAAACTGTTTTTT	CSVQHVASNEKLFF
TRBV24-1	.	TRBJ2-2	many	TGTGCCACCAGTGTGGGCGGGAACACCGGGGAGCTGTTTTTT	CATSVGGNTGELFF
TRBV6-1	.	TRBJ2-1	few	TGTGCCAGCAGTGTGACAGGAACCTACAATGAGCAGTTCTTC	CASSVTGTYNEQFF
TRBV2	.	TRBJ1-6	many	TGTGCCAGCAGTGAAGCTTTGGTGACGGCCAATTCACCCCTCCACTTT	CASSEALVTANSPLHF
TRBV20-1	.	TRBJ2-7	many	TGCAGTGCTAGCTCCCCTAAGCCCAGCTCCTACGAGCAGTACTTC	CSASSPKPSSYEQYF
TRBV27	TRBD2	TRBJ2-4	.	TGTGCCAGCAGTTCCCGGGGAGCGGGGGCCAAAAACATTCAGTACTTC	CASSSRGAGAKNIQYF
TRBV12-3/TRBV12-4	.	TRBJ1-2	.	TGTGCCAGCCGCCCGGCAATAGGCGTCTATGGCTACACCTTC	CASRPAIGVYGYTF
TRBV4-2	.	TRBJ2-2	.	TGTGCCAGCAGCCAAGAAAACAGGGTTCACACCGGGGAGCTGTTTTTT	CASSQENRVHTGELFF
TRBV11-2	.	TRBJ2-1	.	TGTGCCAGCAGCTTAGATCTGGGCGGGGATGAGCAGTTCTTC	CASSLDLGGDEQFF
TRBV2	TRBD1	TRBJ1-1	many	TGTGCCAGCAGTGACCGACAGGGGGCATGGACTGAAGCTTTCTTT	CASSDRQGAWTEAFF
TRBV2	TRBD2	TRBJ2-7	many	TGTGCCAGCATCCTGACTAGCGGGAACCACGAGCAGTACTTC	CASILTSGNHEQYF
TRBV19	TRBD1	TRBJ2-6	few	TGTGCCATACCTGGGACAGTAAATTCCTCTGGGGCCAACGTCCTGACTTTC	CAIPGTVNSSGANVLTF
TRBV6-1	TRBD1	TRBJ2-7	many	TGTGCCAGCACCGGACAGGCCTACGAGCAGTACTTC	CASTGQAYEQYF
TRBV4-1	.	TRBJ2-6	few	TGCGCCAGCCGATCGACGGCAGGGGCCAACGTCCTGACTTTC	CASRSTAGANVLTF
TRBV7-2	.	TRBJ1-3	.	TGTGCCAGCAGCTTAGCCTCCGACAGAAACACCATATATTTT	CASSLASDRNTIYF
TRBV7-3	.	TRBJ1-1	few	TGTGCCAGCAGCGTAGGCCCTGAGGGGGGGTACACTGAAGCTTTCTTT	CASSVGPEGGYTEAFF
TRBV7-2	TRBD2	TRBJ2-7	.	TGTGCCAGCAGCGATACCACAAACAGGGTTAAAAGCGGGAGGGCCTACGAGCAGTACTTC	CASSDTTNRVKSGRAYEQYF
TRBV29-1	TRBD2	TRBJ2-1	few	TGCAGCGTACTGCTAGCGGGAGGGCACAATGAGCAGTTCTTC	CSVLLAGGHNEQFF
TRBV28	.	TRBJ1-5	many	TGTGCCAGCAATTATCAGCCCCAGCATTTT	CASNYQPQHF
TRBV7-3	.	TRBJ2-2	few	TGTGCCAGCAGCCCAAACCCCCGGACCCTTAACACCGGGGAGCTGTTTTTT	CASSPNPRTLNTGELFF
TRBV4-1	.	TRBJ1-1	once	TGCGCCAGCAGCCAAGATGCGGTCATGAACACTGAAGCTTTCTTT	CASSQDAVMNTEAFF
TRBV28	.	TRBJ2-2	many	TGTGCCAGCAGTACCGGGCCCGGGGAGCTGTTTTTT	CASSTGPGELFF
TRBV2	.	TRBJ2-2	.	TGTGCCAGCAGTCCACTCAGGGGACAAAGCGGGGAGCTGTTTTTT	CASSPLRGQSGELFF
TRBV27	TRBD1	TRBJ2-4	many	TGTGCCAGCAGTCCACATTGGACAGGGATAGCCAAAAACATTCAGTACTTC	CASSPHWTGIAKNIQYF
TRBV20-1	.	TRBJ2-7	.	TGCAGTGCTAGTGATGACAGCTCCTACGAGCAGTACTTC	CSASDDSSYEQYF
TRBV28	TRBD2	TRBJ2-7	few	TGTGCCAGCAGTTTTATACTAGCGGGAGGCCCGAGTGCGCAGTTC	CASSFILAGGPSAQF
TRBV18	TRBD2	TRBJ2-5	few	TGTGCCAGCTCACCACCGTTACTAGCGGGAGGGCAAGAGACCCAGTACTTC	CASSPPLLAGGQETQYF
TRBV29-1	.	TRBJ1-5	few	TGCAGCGTTGAATGGGGTTTGAATCAGCCCCAGCATTTT	CSVEWGLNQPQHF
TRBV10-3	.	TRBJ1-1	many	TGTGCCATCAGTGAGTTCGACAGGAACACTGAAGCTTTCTTT	CAISEFDRNTEAFF
TRBV24-1	.	TRBJ2-6	.	TGTGCCACCAGTGGAGGGAAGGATCAACCCTCACCGTACAACGTCCTGACTTTC	CATSGGKDQPSPYNVLTF
TRBV20-1	.	TRBJ2-7	.	TGCAGTGCTAGAGATGGCCGAAAAACCTACGAGCAGTACTTC	CSARDGRKTYEQYF
TRBV25-1	.	TRBJ2-7	.	TGTGCCAGCACTCAAATAGGAAACTACGAGCAGTACTTC	CASTQIGNYEQYF
TRBV6-1	.	TRBJ1-2	few	TGTGCCAGCACCGGGAAGGGTTCGGGGTATGGCTACACCTTC	CASTGKGSGYGYTF
TRBV7-8	.	TRBJ2-2	.	TGTGCCAGCAGCTTTTCTAACGACCTGAACACCGGGGAGCTGTTTTTT	CASSFSNDLNTGELFF
TRBV4-2	TRBD1	TRBJ1-1	few	TGTGCCAGCTCACCATCAGGGGGGTCCACTGAAGCTTTCTTT	CASSPSGGSTEAFF
TRBV28	.	TRBJ1-3	many	TGTGCCAGCAGTTTGGTTGGGGGAAACACCATATATTTT	CASSLVGGNTIYF
TRBV5-1	TRBD1	TRBJ1-1	many	TGCGCCAGCAGCTTGACGGGACAGGGGGTTCGCGGGAACACTGAAGCTTTCTTT	CASSLTGQGVRGNTEAFF
TRBV12-3/TRBV12-4	TRBD1	TRBJ2-7	many	TGTGCCAGCAGCTTAGACAGGGGGGACGAGCAGTACTTC	CASSLDRGDEQYF
TRBV2	.	TRBJ2-2	many	TGTGCCAGCAGTGAGGAGGAGGTCGGGGAGCTGTTTTTT	CASSEEEVGELFF
TRBV28	TRBD1	TRBJ2-3	few	TGTGCCAGCAGTTTCGGGACAGGGAAGGCAGATACGCAGTATTTT	CASSFGTGKADTQYF
TRBV10-3	.	TRBJ2-7	few	TGTGCCATCAGTGAGAAAGGGTACGAGCAGTACTTC	CAISEKGYEQYF
TRBV6-5	.	TRBJ2-7	many	TGTGCCAGCAGTTATCGCCAGGGTTCAAACGAGCAGTACTTC	CASSYRQGSNEQYF
TRBV25-1	.	TRBJ1-1	.	TGTGCCAGCAGTGAAACCTTTGAAGCTTTCTTT	CASSETFEAFF
TRBV5-1	.	TRBJ2-7	few	TGCGCCAGCAGCTTGGGAGGTCTCGATACCTACGAGCAGTACTTC	CASSLGGLDTYEQYF
TRBV20-1	.	TRBJ1-2	many	TGCAGTGCTCAGGGTTCTAACTATGGCTACACCTTC	CSAQGSNYGYTF
TRBV6-4	.	TRBJ1-1	few	TGTGCCAGCAGTGCCGAGGGAATGAACACTGAAGCTTTCTTT	CASSAEGMNTEAFF
TRBV29-1	TRBD1	TRBJ2-7	many	TGCAGCGCCCAGGGGGCGAAGTGGGAGCAGTACTTC	CSAQGAKWEQYF
TRBV6-2/TRBV6-3	.	TRBJ1-4	many	TGTGCCAGCAGTTACTCGAGGTCCGCGGGAGGGGGTGAAAAACTGTTTTTT	CASSYSRSAGGGEKLFF
TRBV30	.	TRBJ1-6	many	TGTGCCTGGAGTAACCCAGGATTGGGGGAACCCCTCCACTTT	CAWSNPGLGEPLHF
TRBV6-1	.	TRBJ2-1	.	TGTGCCAGCAGAACCACGGGGAATGAGCAGTTCTTC	CASRTTGNEQFF
TRBV5-1	TRBD1	TRBJ2-4	many	TGCGCCAGCAGCTTGGAACAGGGGACAAACATTCAGTACTTC	CASSLEQGTNIQYF
TRBV7-9	.	TRBJ2-2	.	TGTGCCAGCAGCTCCTACGGGGAGCTGTTTTTT	CASSSYGELFF
TRBV5-1	.	TRBJ2-5	.	TGCGCCAGCGGGGTCGGGGGAGAGCAGACCCAGTACTTC	CASGVGGEQTQYF
TRBV11-2	.	TRBJ1-3	few	TGTGCCAGCAGCCCTCGTACAGGGAAGGTGGATTTT	CASSPRTGKVDF